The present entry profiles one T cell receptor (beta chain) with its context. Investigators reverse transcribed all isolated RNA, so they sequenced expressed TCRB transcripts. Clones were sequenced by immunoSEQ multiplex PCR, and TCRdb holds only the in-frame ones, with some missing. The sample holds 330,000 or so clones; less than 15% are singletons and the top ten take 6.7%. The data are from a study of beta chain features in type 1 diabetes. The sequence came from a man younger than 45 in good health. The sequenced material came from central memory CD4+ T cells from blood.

The CDR3 here is CASSDTSGRAWFF. CDR3 in DNA: TGCGCCAGCAGTGACACGAGCGGGAGGGCTTGGTTCTTC. The chain combines TRBV10-2 with TRBJ2-1; 10 bases match TRBD2. Germline assignment: CDR1 WSHSY and CDR2 SAAADI. After removal of 3 bases from V and 15 bases from J, the junction contained 8 bases not matched to a gene. This CDR3 contains 13 residues.